This paragraph reports one TCR beta chain. Its antigen is undetermined. J gave up 2 bases and V 7 bases, and 7 bases lay outside the gene matches. The CDR3 loop spans 15 amino acids. A second PCR of 7 to 11 cycles used a sample-barcoded 5' primer and a J-beta primer mix. Researchers report that a template-switch adaptor with 12 random nucleotides tagged each cDNA molecule. TCRdb re-analysed the 5' RACE reads in MiXCR, keeping a single row per CDR3 protein. The sample yields about 1,400,000 distinct CDR3 sequences, approximately 59% seen once. Every donor contributed roughly 10 milliliters of peripheral blood by blood draw. The data originate from a study of blood T cells in healthy people across ages. Whole-study findings and limits: Versus aged donors, long-lived donors had higher diversity and more naive CD4+ cells.

The sequence was obtained from a man aged 18 to 29 in good health. The J gene is TRBJ2-2, the V gene TRBV12-3 or TRBV12-4; 7 bases are shared with TRBD2. The material sequenced was blood. The CDR3, as DNA: TGTGCCAGCACTCTGAGGGACTACAACACCGGGGAGCTGTTTTTT. Protein product: CASTLRDYNTGELFF.